This passage covers 23 T cell receptor beta chains from one sample sequenced in a study of T-cell memory formation after mild COVID-19. MiXCR, run by TCRdb on the 5' RACE reads, gives a single entry per CDR3 protein. The table shows 300,000 to 400,000 distinct CDR3 sequences, with 25% to 30% occurring only once. Specimen: PBMCs or a T cell subset sorted from them (not recorded which). Receptors originate from an adult woman who had mild COVID-19 (a few samples of this study predate the infection). Cell type and time point are not known.

This clonotype was counted between two and nine times. The CDR3 spells CASRRGSQETQYF. DNA for the CDR3: TGTGCCAGCAGACGCGGGTCCCAAGAGACCCAGTACTTC. This chain joins TRBV12-3 or TRBV12-4 and TRBJ2-5; D is perhaps TRBD2 (5 bases). The CDR3 extends over 13 amino acids. Trimming cost V 6 bases and J 1 base, with 9 bases left between them.

This clonotype was detected only a few times. V usage is TRBV7-8 and J usage is TRBJ1-2; no firm D call. The CDR3 length is 12 residues. Trimming took 2 bases from V and 6 from J, leaving 7 bases between them. The germline V gene encodes CDR1 SGHVS and CDR2 FQNEAQ. The CDR3 loop is CASSLWMDGYTF. In nucleotides, the CDR3 is TGTGCCAGCAGCTTATGGATGGATGGCTACACCTTC.

In DNA, the CDR3 is TGTGCCAGCAGCTTAGAGGGGTCCGGGATCTACGAGCAGTACTTC. Protein product: CASSLEGSGIYEQYF. The gene calls are TRBV11-2 and TRBJ2-7; tentative D call: TRBD2 (5 bases). This CDR3 comprises 15 residues. Trimming removed 0 bases from V and 3 bases from J, with 12 bases in between. The V gene's germline CDR1 is SGHAT and CDR2 FQNNGV.

V is TRBV24-1 and J is TRBJ2-7; possibly TRBD1 for D (6 bases). Germline V CDR1 and CDR2: KGHDR, SFDVKD. V dropped 3 bases and J dropped 9 bases, with 11 bases sitting between them. The CDR3 has 12 residues. The CDR3 sequence: CATSDDTGLQYF. DNA of the CDR3: TGTGCCACCAGTGATGATACAGGGTTGCAGTACTTC.

This sequence joins TRBV2 and TRBJ1-2; tentative D call: TRBD1 (5 bases). The V gene lost 6 bases and the J gene lost 8 bases, with 16 bases spanning the gap. Germline-derived CDR1 and CDR2 are SNHLY and FYNNEI. The CDR3 consists of 13 residues. CDR3 sequence (DNA): TGTGCCAGCAGACTCGACAGCTATAGCGGCTACACCTTC. Protein product: CASRLDSYSGYTF. Full variable domain (rest looked up from reference TRBV2 and TRBJ1-2): EPEVTQTPSHQVTQMGQEVILRCVPISNHLYFYWYRQILGQKVEFLVSFYNNEISEKSEIFDDQFSVERPDGSNFTLKIRSTKLEDSAMYFCASRLDSYSGYTFGSGTRLTVV.

This clonotype appeared a few times. The chain is built from TRBV6-1 and TRBJ1-2, with D unresolved. V was clipped by 4 bases and J by 4 bases, with 7 bases between them. The CDR3 is 12 amino acids. Germline V gene lookup returns CDR1 MNHNS and CDR2 SASEGT. The CDR3: CASSGPSYGYTF. CDR3 coding DNA: TGTGCCAGCAGTGGCCCCTCCTATGGCTACACCTTC.

This clonotype was counted ten times or more. The chain employs TRBV20-1 and TRBJ2-3; TRBD2 matches at 12 bases. CDR1 is DFQATT, CDR2 SNEGSKA, per germline (reference sequence). This CDR3 comprises 16 residues. J was trimmed by 2 bases and V by 3 bases; bases with no gene match: 6. The CDR3 nucleotides are TGCAGTGCTAGCTCCGGGACTAGCGGGCCCACAGATACGCAGTATTTT. Protein sequence: CSASSGTSGPTDTQYF.

This chain connects TRBV12-3 or TRBV12-4 to TRBJ2-7; 9 nucleotides line up with TRBD1. After removal of 4 bases from V and 3 bases from J, the junction contained 7 bases not matched to a gene. The CDR3 has 15 residues. Here the CDR3 DNA reads TGTGCCAGCAGTTCGAGGGACAGGGATGTCTACGAGCAGTACTTC. Amino acids: CASSSRDRDVYEQYF.

This clonotype appeared many times. The V call is TRBV6-2 or TRBV6-3, the J call TRBJ2-5; D assignment may be TRBD1 or TRBD2 (5 bases each). Between the trimmed V and J ends, which lost 5 bases and 5 bases, there was a span of 15 bases. This CDR3 is 14 amino acids long. Germline-derived CDR1 and CDR2 are MNHEY and SVGEGT. The CDR3 protein is CASSPGLAGETQYF. CDR3 DNA sequence: TGTGCCAGCAGTCCTGGACTGGCAGGGGAGACCCAGTACTTC.

V usage is TRBV7-9 and J usage is TRBJ2-7; 11 nucleotides match TRBD1. Germline V lookup: CDR1 SEHNR, CDR2 FQNEAQ (reference sequence). Losses at the gene ends were 4 bases for V and 5 bases for J; bases not matched to a gene: 4. The CDR3 runs 14 residues. CDR3 coding DNA: TGTGCCAGCAGCTGGTGGACAGGGGGCCACGAGCAGTACTTC. Protein product: CASSWWTGGHEQYF.

The V call is TRBV7-2, the J call TRBJ1-1; D call uncertain. CDR1 SGHTA and CDR2 FQGNSA come from the germline V gene. V was trimmed by 5 bases and J by 4 bases, leaving 14 bases between them. This CDR3 comprises 14 residues. DNA for the CDR3: TGTGCCAGCAGCCATGGAAACGGCGGCACTGAAGCTTTCTTT. This encodes CASSHGNGGTEAFF.

In its sample, this clonotype was seen a few times. The chain carries TRBV7-2 and TRBJ2-5, with D possibly being TRBD1 or TRBD2 (5 bases each). Trimming removed 4 bases from V and 10 bases from J, with 13 bases in between. The CDR3 consists of 12 residues. Germline V gene sequence: CDR1 SGHTA, CDR2 FQGNSA. The CDR3 DNA sequence: TGTGCCAGCAGCTCTTCTGGGACCCGCCAGTACTTC. It translates to CASSSSGTRQYF.

This clonotype was seen more than once but under ten times. The chain joins TRBV5-6 to TRBJ1-1; tentatively, D is TRBD1 (5 bases). From germline, CDR1 is SGHDT and CDR2 YYEEEE. The CDR3 covers 12 residues. Between the trimmed V and J ends, which lost 5 bases and 7 bases, there was a span of 12 bases. In DNA form, the CDR3 reads TGTGCCAGCAGTTGGGGCCCCGGTGAAGCTTTCTTT. Translation: CASSWGPGEAFF.

The genes are TRBV7-2 and TRBJ2-3, with D maybe TRBD1 (7 bases). CDR3 size: 18 residues. The ends were cut back, 7 bases at V and 5 bases at J, with 28 bases in the middle. Germline V gene sequence: CDR1 SGHTA, CDR2 FQGNSA. The DNA for the CDR3 is TGTGCCAGCACCTGGAGAGGGGGCGAGGACGGGGGAATAGATACGCAGTATTTT. Its protein is CASTWRGGEDGGIDTQYF.

The chain carries TRBV4-1 and TRBJ2-1; 13 positions match TRBD2. The CDR3 spans 15 residues. Losses at the gene ends were 6 bases for V and 9 bases for J; bases not matched to a gene: 8. Germline values: CDR1 MGHRA, CDR2 YSYEKL. CDR3 region: CASSVDRTSGGEQFF. CDR3 nucleotide sequence: TGCGCCAGCAGTGTCGACAGGACTAGCGGGGGTGAGCAGTTCTTC.

The chain is built from TRBV11-2 and TRBJ2-5; D is perhaps TRBD1 or TRBD2 (5 bases each). The V end was cut by 2 bases, the J end by 5 bases, with 9 bases between. The CDR3 spans 13 residues. The germline CDR1 and CDR2 sequences are SGHAT and FQNNGV. The CDR3 is CASSLFGTETQYF. In DNA, the CDR3 is TGTGCCAGCAGCTTATTCGGGACCGAGACCCAGTACTTC.

This clonotype was picked up a small number of times. The V call is TRBV12-3 or TRBV12-4, the J call TRBJ2-3, with D possibly being TRBD1 or TRBD2 (6 bases each). CDR3 length equals 16 residues. V was cut by 5 bases and J by 2 bases, with 17 bases left in between. The CDR3 sequence: CASSTPLGGYTDTQYF. In nucleotides, the CDR3 is TGTGCCAGCAGTACCCCCTTAGGGGGGTACACAGATACGCAGTATTTT.

The chain is built from TRBV15 and TRBJ1-6, with D unclear. Germline V gene lookup returns CDR1 LNHNV and CDR2 YYDKDF (reference sequence). The CDR3 consists of 14 residues. V lost 5 bases, J lost 0 bases, and 5 bases lay in between. CDR3 amino acids: CATSDNSYNSPLHF. The CDR3 bases are TGTGCCACCAGCGACAACTCCTATAATTCACCCCTCCACTTT.

The chain is built from TRBV7-9 and TRBJ1-1; a weak D match, TRBD1 (5 bases). V lost 5 bases and J lost 10, with 14 bases in between. Germline V CDR1 and CDR2: SEHNR, FQNEAQ (reference sequence). CDR3 length: 12 amino acids. CDR3 coding DNA: TGTGCCAGCAGCACTACCGGGACTAGAGCTTTCTTT. Its protein is CASSTTGTRAFF. Complete variable domain (other parts from reference TRBV7-9 and TRBJ1-1): DTGVSQNPRHKITKRGQNVTFRCDPISEHNRLYWYRQTLGQGPEFLTYFQNEAQLEKSRLLSDRFSAERPKGSFSTLEIQRTEQGDSAMYLCASSTTGTRAFFGQGTRLTVV.

This chain uses TRBV9 with TRBJ2-7; D gene uncertain. CDR1 and CDR2 (germline): SGDLS, YYNGEE. This CDR3 region has 13 residues. V lost 3 bases, J lost 6 bases, and 13 bases lay in between. CDR3 sequence: CASSATPVSEQYF. CDR3 in DNA: TGTGCCAGCAGCGCGACGCCCGTTAGCGAGCAGTACTTC.

In this sample, this clonotype turned up a few times. The gene calls are TRBV7-9 and TRBJ2-3; 12 nucleotides match TRBD1. The CDR3 consists of 14 residues. The germline gives CDR1 SEHNR, CDR2 FQNEAQ (reference sequence). With 5 bases clipped from V and 7 bases from J, the junction kept 4 bases outside the gene matches. The chain's CDR3 is CASSLGQGANTQYF. The CDR3 DNA reads TGTGCCAGCAGCCTGGGACAGGGGGCAAATACGCAGTATTTT. The whole variable domain, filled in from reference TRBV7-9 and TRBJ2-3, reads DTGVSQNPRHKITKRGQNVTFRCDPISEHNRLYWYRQTLGQGPEFLTYFQNEAQLEKSRLLSDRFSAERPKGSFSTLEIQRTEQGDSAMYLCASSLGQGANTQYFGPGTRLTVL.

This rearrangement joins TRBV5-1 to TRBJ2-7, with TRBD1 matching over 8 bases. The V gene's germline CDR1 is SGHRS and CDR2 YFSETQ. V dropped 0 bases and J dropped 2; count of bases not matched to a gene: 4. There are 15 residues in the CDR3. CDR3 nucleotides: TGCGCCAGCAGCTTGGGACAGGGGCTAACCTACGAGCAGTACTTC. Translated: CASSLGQGLTYEQYF.

J is TRBJ2-5 and V is TRBV7-9, with D perhaps TRBD2 (6 bases). CDR1 is SEHNR and CDR2 is FQNEAQ in the germline V gene (reference sequence). Between the trimmed V and J ends, which lost 4 bases and 1 base, there was a span of 19 bases. The CDR3 has 17 residues. This CDR3 is CASSSGLKDWGQETQYF. CDR3 bases: TGTGCCAGCAGCTCGGGACTGAAAGATTGGGGCCAAGAGACCCAGTACTTC.